Sequencing of this T cell receptor beta chain was carried out in a study of shared clonotypes between healthy human individuals. The study's findings and limits: In contrast to clonotypes shared by all four donors, non-shared clonotypes had lower generation probabilities. Sequencing of the sorted subsets was shown by rarefaction to be incomplete despite large depth.

Sequencing used immunoSEQ multiplex PCR; TCRdb keeps in-frame clones, though not all of them. Of 2 million to 2.5 million clones in the sample, nearly 97% were seen once. In the case of this clone: Antigen unknown.

Germline loops: CDR1 SNHLY, CDR2 FYNNEI. V shed 6 bases, J shed 4 bases, and the junction held 6 bases outside the gene matches. The CDR3 contains 16 residues. The sample was naive CD4+ T cells sorted from blood. Subset given: CD45RA+ positively selected. The chain uses TRBV2 and TRBJ2-1; 13 bases align to TRBD2. This TCR came from a young man in good health. CDR3 sequence reads: CASSQRTSGGYNEQFF. CDR3 nucleotides: TGTGCCAGCAGCCAAAGGACTAGCGGGGGATACAATGAGCAGTTCTTC.